This TCR beta chain derives from a study of cytomegalovirus exposure and HLA in healthy donors. Overall study context: There were nearly 120 million unique TCR beta sequences, drawn from approximately 180 million T cells, in an earlier analysis.

Though probably carrying unrecorded immune exposures, donors were nominally healthy at sampling. Concerning this clone: No antigen is known for it.

Overall study results and limits: Per a later analysis, HLA-associated TCR beta chains showed more clonal expansion than other, equally common TCR beta chains. It was reported in a later analysis that an Asian-associated ancestry cluster showed fewer N-insertions than the approximately 670-donor mean.

The study ran its PCR with 60 Vbeta and 13 Jbeta primers. Assay: immunoSEQ multiplex PCR; the TCRdb copy retains only in-frame clones and omits some. The data show about 94,000 clones, roughly 80% seen once. The V end was cut by 3 bases, the J end by 8 bases, with 7 bases between. This CDR3 comprises 12 residues. Per germline, CDR1 SGHTA and CDR2 FQGNSA. This receptor was obtained from a man aged 35 to 55 in good health and CMV-seropositive. The sequencing input was PBMCs. This rearrangement joins TRBV7-2 to TRBJ1-4; no reliable D call. The CDR3, as DNA: TGTGCCAGCAGCTTTGCGGGCGAAAAACTGTTTTTT. This gives the protein CASSFAGEKLFF.